This T cell receptor (beta chain) was profiled in a study of blood T cell repertoires in COVID-19. Only in-frame clones appear in the TCRdb table, and some are missing; sequencing was by immunoSEQ multiplex PCR. This sample has some 30,000 clones, with about 88% found just once. With 2 bases removed from V and 0 bases from J, the gap between germline ends came to 10 bases. The CDR3 has 15 residues. From germline, CDR1 is LNHDA and CDR2 SQIVND (reference sequence). The chain combines TRBV19 with TRBJ1-1; the D gene is possibly TRBD1 (6 bases). The TCR originated in a human donor with active COVID-19. The donor label of this sample is uncertain. The sample taken for sequencing was peripheral blood. CDR3 amino acids: CASSILDRMNTEAFF. CDR3 sequence (DNA): TGTGCCAGTAGTATATTGGACAGAATGAACACTGAAGCTTTCTTT.